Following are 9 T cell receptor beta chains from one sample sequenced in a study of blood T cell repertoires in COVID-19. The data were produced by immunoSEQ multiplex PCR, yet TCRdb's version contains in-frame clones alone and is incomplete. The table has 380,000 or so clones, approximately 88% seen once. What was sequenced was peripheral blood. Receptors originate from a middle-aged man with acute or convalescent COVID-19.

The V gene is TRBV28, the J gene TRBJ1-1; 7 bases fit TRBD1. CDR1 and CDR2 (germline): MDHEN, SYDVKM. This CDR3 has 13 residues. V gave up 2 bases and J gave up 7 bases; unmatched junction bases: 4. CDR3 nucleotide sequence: TGTGCCAGCAGTTTAGAGGACAGGCATGAAGCTTTCTTT. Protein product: CASSLEDRHEAFF.

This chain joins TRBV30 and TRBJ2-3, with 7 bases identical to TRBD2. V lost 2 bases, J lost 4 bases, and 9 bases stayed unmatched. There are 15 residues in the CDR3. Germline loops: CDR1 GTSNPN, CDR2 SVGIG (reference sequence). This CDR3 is CAWSTIAGLADTQYF. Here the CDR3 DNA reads TGTGCCTGGAGTACGATAGCGGGTCTGGCAGATACGCAGTATTTT.

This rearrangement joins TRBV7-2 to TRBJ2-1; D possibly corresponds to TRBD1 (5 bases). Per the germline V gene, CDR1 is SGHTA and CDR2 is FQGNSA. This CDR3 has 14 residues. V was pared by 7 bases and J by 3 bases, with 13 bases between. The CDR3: CASTQGVNYNEQFF. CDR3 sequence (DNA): TGTGCCAGCACGCAGGGCGTCAACTACAATGAGCAGTTCTTC. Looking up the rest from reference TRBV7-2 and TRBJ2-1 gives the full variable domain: GAGVSQSPSNKVTEKGKDVELRCDPISGHTALYWYRQSLGQGLEFLIYFQGNSAPDKSGLPSDRFSAERTGGSVSTLTIQRTQQEDSAVYLCASTQGVNYNEQFFGPGTRLTVL.

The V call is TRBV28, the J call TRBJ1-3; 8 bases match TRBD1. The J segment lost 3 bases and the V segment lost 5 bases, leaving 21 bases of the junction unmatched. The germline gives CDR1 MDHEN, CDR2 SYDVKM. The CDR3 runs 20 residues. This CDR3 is CASSVPPGQGSIGVGNTIYF. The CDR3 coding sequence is TGTGCCAGCAGTGTCCCCCCTGGACAGGGAAGTATAGGAGTTGGAAACACCATATATTTT. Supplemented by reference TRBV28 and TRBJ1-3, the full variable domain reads DVKVTQSSRYLVKRTGEKVFLECVQDMDHENMFWYRQDPGLGLRLIYFSYDVKMKEKGDIPEGYSVSREKKERFSLILESASTNQTSMYLCASSVPPGQGSIGVGNTIYFGEGSWLTVV.

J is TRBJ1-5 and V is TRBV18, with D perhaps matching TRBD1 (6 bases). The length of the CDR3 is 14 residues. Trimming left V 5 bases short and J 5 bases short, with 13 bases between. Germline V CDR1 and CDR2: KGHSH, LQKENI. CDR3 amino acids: CASSEGGTYQPQHF. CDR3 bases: TGTGCCAGCTCAGAGGGGGGGACCTATCAGCCCCAGCATTTT.

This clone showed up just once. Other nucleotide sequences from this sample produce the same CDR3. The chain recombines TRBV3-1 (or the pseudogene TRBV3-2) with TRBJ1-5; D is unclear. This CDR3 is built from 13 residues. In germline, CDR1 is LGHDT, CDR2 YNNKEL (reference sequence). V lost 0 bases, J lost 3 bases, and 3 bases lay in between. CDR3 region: CASSQDLNQPQHF. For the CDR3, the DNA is TGTGCCAGCAGCCAAGACCTCAATCAGCCCCAGCATTTT.

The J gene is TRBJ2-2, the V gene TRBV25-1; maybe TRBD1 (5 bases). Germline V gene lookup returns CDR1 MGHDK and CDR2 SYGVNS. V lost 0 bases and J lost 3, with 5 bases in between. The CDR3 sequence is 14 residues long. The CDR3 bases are TGTGCCAGCAGTGAATACAGGGACACCGGGGAGCTGTTTTTT. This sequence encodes CASSEYRDTGELFF.

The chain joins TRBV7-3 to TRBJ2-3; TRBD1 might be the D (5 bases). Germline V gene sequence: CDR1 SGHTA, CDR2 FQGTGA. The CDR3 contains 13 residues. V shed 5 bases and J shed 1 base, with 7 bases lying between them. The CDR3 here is CASSTTGTDTQYF. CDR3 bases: TGTGCCAGCAGCACGACAGGCACAGATACGCAGTATTTT. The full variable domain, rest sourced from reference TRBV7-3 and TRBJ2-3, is GAGVSQTPSNKVTEKGKYVELRCDPISGHTALYWYRQSLGQGPEFLIYFQGTGAADDSGLPNDRFFAVRPEGSVSTLKIQRTERGDSAVYLCASSTTGTDTQYFGPGTRLTVL.

The CDR3 spells CASSPTLDTEAFF. CDR3 DNA: TGTGCCAGCTCACCAACTTTGGACACTGAAGCTTTCTTT. The V call is TRBV18, the J call TRBJ1-1; D uncertain. CDR1 is KGHSH, CDR2 LQKENI, per germline. Trimming removed 2 bases at V and 3 bases at J, with 7 bases between. The CDR3 totals 13 residues. The entire variable domain, with the rest obtained from reference TRBV18 and TRBJ1-1, is as follows: NAGVMQNPRHLVRRRGQEARLRCSPMKGHSHVYWYRQLPEEGLKFMVYLQKENIIDESGMPKERFSAEFPKEGPSILRIQQVVRGDSAAYFCASSPTLDTEAFFGQGTRLTVV.